The 30 T cell receptor beta chains presented below share a single source sample, sequenced in a study of cytomegalovirus exposure and HLA in healthy donors. Researchers ran the PCR with 60 Vbeta and 13 Jbeta primers. TCRdb's copy holds only in-frame clones and misses some; the assay was immunoSEQ multiplex PCR. The sample yields 100,000 to 150,000 clones, 70% to 85% seen once. Material: PBMCs. These receptors all come from a man aged 40-49 years in good health and CMV-seropositive.

The chain employs TRBV7-9 and TRBJ2-3; tentatively, D is TRBD2 (5 bases). The germline V gene encodes CDR1 SEHNR and CDR2 FQNEAQ (reference sequence). The CDR3 extends over 14 amino acids. Trimming shortened V by 5 bases and J by 6 bases, and 15 bases separated the two germline ends. The CDR3 DNA reads as TGTGCCAGCAGCGGCTGGAGGCCCAGCGATACGCAGTATTTT. It yields the protein CASSGWRPSDTQYF.

V gene TRBV9 combines with J gene TRBJ1-1; TRBD1 might be the D (5 bases). The germline V and J ends were trimmed by 3 bases and 0 bases, with 15 bases remaining between them. CDR1 is SGDLS, CDR2 YYNGEE, per germline. The CDR3 extends over 16 amino acids. The CDR3 bases are TGTGCCAGCAGCGCCGGGGGGGAAGTGGTGAACACTGAAGCTTTCTTT. Translation: CASSAGGEVVNTEAFF.

V usage is TRBV9 and J usage is TRBJ1-2; 8 nucleotides agree with TRBD1. The germline V gene encodes CDR1 SGDLS and CDR2 YYNGEE. This CDR3 comprises 18 residues. V was clipped by 0 bases and J by 0 bases; unmatched bases: 10. CDR3 sequence reads: CASSVAPGTGSANYGYTF. The CDR3 DNA sequence: TGTGCCAGCAGCGTAGCCCCCGGGACAGGCTCAGCTAACTATGGCTACACCTTC. Together with reference TRBV9 and TRBJ1-2, the CDR3 gives the full variable domain: DSGVTQTPKHLITATGQRVTLRCSPRSGDLSVYWYQQSLDQGLQFLIQYYNGEERAKGNILERFSAQQFPDLHSELNLSSLELGDSALYFCASSVAPGTGSANYGYTFGSGTRLTVV.

This clone has just a few counts. V usage is TRBV18 and J usage is TRBJ2-1, with TRBD2 as a possible D gene (5 bases). V gave up 6 bases and J gave up 0 bases, with 12 bases separating them. This CDR3 is built from 15 residues. Germline V gene sequence: CDR1 KGHSH, CDR2 LQKENI. CDR3 region: CASSQSGRSYNEQFF. The CDR3 DNA is TGTGCCAGCTCCCAAAGCGGCCGCTCCTACAATGAGCAGTTCTTC. The entire variable domain, with the rest obtained from reference TRBV18 and TRBJ2-1, is as follows: NAGVMQNPRHLVRRRGQEARLRCSPMKGHSHVYWYRQLPEEGLKFMVYLQKENIIDESGMPKERFSAEFPKEGPSILRIQQVVRGDSAAYFCASSQSGRSYNEQFFGPGTRLTVL.

The CDR3 reads CSVEDRRVGLQGSYEQYF. In nucleotides, the CDR3 is TGCAGCGTTGAAGATCGTAGAGTCGGGCTTCAGGGGTCCTACGAGCAGTACTTC. The J gene is TRBJ2-7, the V gene TRBV29-1; possible D gene TRBD1, 6 bases. This CDR3 spans 18 amino acids. V dropped 0 bases and J dropped 1 base, with 22 bases sitting between them. CDR1 and CDR2 from the germline V gene are SQVTM and ANQGSEA.

In DNA form, the CDR3 reads TGTGCCAGCAGTTATTGGACAGGGGCCATTGAAAAACTGTTTTTT. Its protein is CASSYWTGAIEKLFF. V usage is TRBV6-5 and J usage is TRBJ1-4; 9 bases map to TRBD1. The J segment lost 7 bases and the V segment lost 3 bases, leaving 6 bases of the junction unmatched. There are 15 residues in the CDR3. Germline CDR1 reads MNHEY; CDR2 reads SVGAGI.

The V gene is TRBV5-6, the J gene TRBJ1-3; TRBD1 agrees at 8 bases. Germline CDR1 reads SGHDT; CDR2 reads YYEEEE. V shed 4 bases and J 0 bases; nucleotides not matched to a gene: 9. CDR3 length: 17 residues. The CDR3 DNA follows: TGTGCCAGCAGCCAGACCTACAGGGGGTACTCTGGAAACACCATATATTTT. Its translation: CASSQTYRGYSGNTIYF.

The chain combines TRBV15 with TRBJ2-7; 8 bases are shared with TRBD1. The CDR3 consists of 15 residues. The germline V gene has CDR1 LNHNV and CDR2 YYDKDF (reference sequence). With 3 bases clipped from V and 2 bases from J, the junction kept 6 bases outside the gene matches. For the CDR3, the DNA is TGTGCCACCAGCAGGGCCCGGGACAGGACCTACGAGCAGTACTTC. This translates into CATSRARDRTYEQYF.

This clone has just one count. V gene TRBV19 combines with J gene TRBJ1-2; 7 bases match TRBD1. The J segment lost 8 bases and the V segment lost 5 bases, leaving 11 bases of the junction unmatched. This CDR3 is built from 14 residues. The germline CDR1 and CDR2 sequences are LNHDA and SQIVND (reference sequence). For the CDR3, the DNA is TGTGCCAGTAGTGCCACAGGGGACGCTAGGGGCTACACCTTC. It yields the protein CASSATGDARGYTF.

The chain joins TRBV20-1 to TRBJ2-7, with no clear D. The germline V gene encodes CDR1 DFQATT and CDR2 SNEGSKA (reference sequence). This CDR3 has 11 residues. V lost 3 bases to trimming and J lost 3 bases, with 6 bases between them. The CDR3 sequence is CSARAIYEQYF. The CDR3 nucleotides are TGCAGTGCTAGGGCCATCTACGAGCAGTACTTC.

The rearrangement uses TRBV28 and TRBJ2-1, with 9 bases lining up with TRBD2. Per the germline V gene, CDR1 is MDHEN and CDR2 is SYDVKM. This CDR3 is built from 14 residues. Trimming took 6 bases from V and 8 from J; bases not matched to a gene: 8. The CDR3 nucleotides are TGTGCCAGCAGACCTTCCGGGACTAGCTATGAGCAGTTCTTC. This translates into CASRPSGTSYEQFF.

The rearrangement joins TRBV15 to TRBJ1-5; D might be TRBD1 (5 bases). The germline V and J ends were trimmed by 0 bases and 1 base, with 22 bases remaining between them. This CDR3 spans 20 amino acids. CDR1 LNHNV and CDR2 YYDKDF come from the germline V gene (reference sequence). The CDR3 sequence: CATSREYYSGGEASNQPQHF. The CDR3 DNA sequence: TGTGCCACCAGCAGAGAATATTATTCCGGGGGTGAGGCGAGCAATCAGCCCCAGCATTTT.

The chain is built from TRBV6-1 and TRBJ2-7, with D maybe TRBD2 (6 bases). The germline CDR1 and CDR2 sequences are MNHNS and SASEGT. This CDR3 is 13 amino acids long. Trimming took 10 bases from V and 6 from J, leaving 19 bases between them. The CDR3 sequence: CAISPGLQLEQYF. CDR3 nucleotides: TGTGCCATCTCCCCGGGACTGCAGCTCGAGCAGTACTTC.

This clone showed up just a few times. The chain couples TRBV29-1 to TRBJ2-1; D is unresolved. Germline CDR1 and CDR2: SQVTM and ANQGSEA. This CDR3 is built from 12 residues. The V end was cut by 2 bases, the J end by 5 bases, with 7 bases between. CDR3 region: CSVEHSHNEQFF. DNA of the CDR3: TGCAGCGTTGAACACTCACACAATGAGCAGTTCTTC.

As DNA, the CDR3 is TGTGCCTGGATCGACACCGGGGAGCTGTTTTTT. Translating gives CAWIDTGELFF. The chain joins TRBV30 to TRBJ2-2; D is unresolved. The germline V gene has CDR1 GTSNPN and CDR2 SVGIG (reference sequence). The CDR3 length is 11 residues. Between the trimmed V and J ends, which lost 4 bases and 3 bases, there was a span of 3 bases.

The genes are TRBV6-6 and TRBJ1-4; TRBD1 might be the D (5 bases). CDR1 and CDR2 (germline): MNHNY, SVGAGI (reference sequence). The V and J ends lost 2 bases and 5 bases respectively, with 12 bases between them. The CDR3 loop spans 15 amino acids. The CDR3 region has the DNA TGTGCCAGCAGTTACGCGGCAGGGTCAAATGAAAAACTGTTTTTT. Protein product: CASSYAAGSNEKLFF.

This clone was counted once. The V and J genes are TRBV11-1 and TRBJ2-1, with D unresolved. Germline-derived CDR1 and CDR2 are SGHAT and FQDESV (reference sequence). The V end was cut by 3 bases, the J end by 4 bases, with 7 bases between. The CDR3 covers 13 residues. The CDR3 coding sequence is TGTGCCAGCAGCTTCTCCAGATACAATGAGCAGTTCTTC. It codes for CASSFSRYNEQFF.

V is TRBV5-1 and J is TRBJ2-5; 8 bases fit TRBD1. Germline CDR1 is SGHRS and CDR2 is YFSETQ. This CDR3 contains 14 residues. V shed 4 bases and J 2 bases; nucleotides not matched to a gene: 4. The CDR3 DNA follows: TGCGCCAGCAGCGTAGGACAGGGTCAAGAGACCCAGTACTTC. It yields the protein CASSVGQGQETQYF.

The rearrangement uses TRBV7-9 and TRBJ1-1, with 7 bases fitting TRBD1. J gave up 4 bases and V 6 bases, and 11 bases lay outside the gene matches. CDR3 length: 15 residues. Germline V lookup: CDR1 SEHNR, CDR2 FQNEAQ (reference sequence). This chain's CDR3 is CASSPRDSATTEAFF. In DNA form, the CDR3 reads TGTGCCAGCAGTCCCCGGGACAGTGCTACCACTGAAGCTTTCTTT.

V gene TRBV19 combines with J gene TRBJ1-2, with D uncertain. From germline, CDR1 is LNHDA and CDR2 SQIVND (reference sequence). The V and J ends lost 9 bases and 0 bases respectively, with 8 bases between them. This CDR3 has 12 residues. Written as DNA, the CDR3 is TGTGCCAGCCTTCTCCCTAACTATGGCTACACCTTC. Its translation: CASLLPNYGYTF.

The chain couples TRBV7-8 to TRBJ2-7; 8 nucleotides agree with TRBD2. Per germline, CDR1 SGHVS and CDR2 FQNEAQ. This CDR3 is 15 amino acids long. J lost 0 bases, V lost 1 base, and 2 bases had no gene match. The CDR3 coding sequence is TGTGCCAGCAGCTTAGTACTAGCGGTCTCCTACGAGCAGTACTTC. It translates to CASSLVLAVSYEQYF.

This clone was seen only a few times. The V call is TRBV19, the J call TRBJ1-5; 8 nucleotides match TRBD1. CDR1 and CDR2 from the germline V gene are LNHDA and SQIVND (reference sequence). The CDR3 is made up of 16 amino acids. The J segment lost 3 bases and the V segment lost 6 bases, leaving 10 bases of the junction unmatched. The CDR3, as DNA: TGTGCCAGTAGGGGGAGGACAGGGTCCCCCAATCAGCCCCAGCATTTT. Translated, it gives CASRGRTGSPNQPQHF.

In this sample, this clone turned up a few times. The V and J genes are TRBV27 and TRBJ1-6; maybe TRBD1 (5 bases). The CDR3 contains 15 residues. Trimming shortened V by 5 bases and J by 7 bases, and 15 bases separated the two germline ends. In germline, CDR1 is MNHEY, CDR2 SMNVEV (reference sequence). CDR3 residues: CASSPSSGWNSPLHF. The CDR3, as DNA: TGTGCCAGCAGTCCGTCATCAGGGTGGAATTCACCCCTCCACTTT.

The V gene is TRBV11-2, the J gene TRBJ1-1, with D unresolved. This CDR3 is built from 14 residues. V was trimmed by 7 bases and J by 2 bases, leaving 14 bases between them. Germline-derived CDR1 and CDR2 are SGHAT and FQNNGV. The DNA for the CDR3 is TGTGCCAGCACCCGAATGGCAGTTAACACTGAAGCTTTCTTT. Its translation is CASTRMAVNTEAFF. The complete variable domain, with remaining parts taken from reference TRBV11-2 and TRBJ1-1, reads EAGVAQSPRYKIIEKRQSVAFWCNPISGHATLYWYQQILGQGPKLLIQFQNNGVVDDSQLPKDRFSAERLKGVDSTLKIQPAKLEDSAVYLCASTRMAVNTEAFFGQGTRLTVV.

The chain carries TRBV2 and TRBJ1-2; 8 bases map to TRBD1. CDR1 SNHLY and CDR2 FYNNEI come from the germline V gene. The CDR3 is 14 residues long. V gave up 6 bases and J gave up 1 base; unmatched junction bases: 4. CDR3 in DNA: TGTGCCAGCAGAGAGACAGGGGTTAACTATGGCTACACCTTC. Translation gives CASRETGVNYGYTF. The variable domain in full, completed from reference TRBV2 and TRBJ1-2, reads EPEVTQTPSHQVTQMGQEVILRCVPISNHLYFYWYRQILGQKVEFLVSFYNNEISEKSEIFDDQFSVERPDGSNFTLKIRSTKLEDSAMYFCASRETGVNYGYTFGSGTRLTVV.

The chain uses TRBV14 and TRBJ1-2; 10 bases are a match to TRBD1. Germline assignment: CDR1 SGHDN and CDR2 FVKESK. The V and J ends lost 2 bases and 8 bases, in that order; junction bases with no gene match: 2. The CDR3 sequence is 13 residues long. CDR3 region: CASSQWTGGGYTF. The CDR3 nucleotides read TGTGCCAGCAGCCAATGGACAGGGGGAGGCTACACCTTC.

This clone has a handful of counts. The CDR3 sequence: CASSGTGGDYGYTF. CDR3 in DNA: TGTGCCAGCAGTGGGACAGGGGGCGACTATGGCTACACCTTC. V gene TRBV28 combines with J gene TRBJ1-2; 12 nucleotides match TRBD1. Germline CDR1 MDHEN, CDR2 SYDVKM. The V segment lost 5 bases and the J segment 3 bases; nucleotides outside the gene matches: 1. CDR3 length: 14 residues.

Only one count was recorded for this clone. The V gene is TRBV6-5, the J gene TRBJ1-1; a possible D gene is TRBD1 (6 bases). V was shortened by 8 bases and J by 6 bases, with 10 bases between the two germline ends. This CDR3 comprises 11 residues. Germline CDR1 reads MNHEY; CDR2 reads SVGAGI. CDR3 bases: TGTGCCAGCCTACAGGGAGCTGAAGCTTTCTTT. It translates to CASLQGAEAFF.

The V gene is TRBV28, the J gene TRBJ2-1; the match to TRBD1 covers 7 bases. From germline, CDR1 is MDHEN and CDR2 SYDVKM. J gave up 7 bases and V 5 bases, and 2 bases lay outside the gene matches. This CDR3 has 12 amino acids. CDR3 residues: CASSIQGNEQFF. The CDR3 bases are TGTGCCAGCAGTATACAGGGGAATGAGCAGTTCTTC.

The rearrangement joins TRBV5-1 to TRBJ1-5; 12 bases fit TRBD1. CDR3 length equals 15 residues. J gave up 6 bases and V 4 bases, and 5 bases lay outside the gene matches. CDR1 and CDR2 from the germline V gene are SGHRS and YFSETQ. The CDR3: CASSPGQGAGQPQHF. The CDR3 nucleotides are TGCGCCAGCAGCCCGGGACAGGGGGCGGGTCAGCCCCAGCATTTT.